The 32 T cell receptor beta chains given below trace back to one sample, sequenced in a study of blood T cells in healthy people across ages. Using a J-beta primer mix together with a sample-barcoded 5' primer, a second PCR was run for about 6 to 11 cycles. TCRdb fed the 5' RACE reads into MiXCR, producing one record per CDR3 protein. The sample has roughly 550,000 distinct CDR3 sequences; 20% to 30% are singletons. This same sample was also taken into another study, of T cells of mothers and their children.

The sequenced sample was blood. These receptors originate from a boy aged 5 to 17 in good health.

The chain couples TRBV12-3 or TRBV12-4 to TRBJ2-5, with D maybe TRBD2 (6 bases). The tail of the sequence fits TRBJ2-1 better, so the J call may be wrong. The CDR3 sequence is 13 residues long. This CDR3 is CASSFSGDNEQFF. The CDR3 nucleotides read TGTGCCAGCAGTTTTTCGGGGGACAATGAGCAGTTCTTC.

This clonotype was observed a handful of times. J is TRBJ1-4 and V is TRBV5-1; 7 nucleotides match TRBD1. In germline, CDR1 is SGHRS, CDR2 YFSETQ. V shed 0 bases, J shed 0 bases, and the junction held 2 bases outside the gene matches. The CDR3 loop spans 16 amino acids. The CDR3 region is CASSLGGGATNEKLFF. CDR3 nucleotide sequence: TGCGCCAGCAGCTTGGGAGGGGGCGCAACTAATGAAAAACTGTTTTTT. The full variable domain, completed using reference TRBV5-1 and TRBJ1-4, is KAGVTQTPRYLIKTRGQQVTLSCSPISGHRSVSWYQQTPGQGLQFLFEYFSETQRNKGNFPGRFSGRQFSNSRSEMNVSTLELGDSALYLCASSLGGGATNEKLFFGSGTQLSVL.

This chain uses TRBV4-2 with TRBJ1-2, with D unclear. The CDR3 spans 15 residues. Germline loops: CDR1 LGHNA, CDR2 YNFKEQ. Trimming left V 4 bases short and J 4 bases short, with 16 bases between. CDR3 region: CASSPLGQDFYGYTF. CDR3 in DNA: TGTGCCAGCAGCCCCCTAGGGCAGGACTTCTATGGCTACACCTTC.

This chain uses TRBV7-9 with TRBJ1-1, with D perhaps matching TRBD1 (6 bases). The CDR3 totals 14 residues. Germline V CDR1 and CDR2: SEHNR, FQNEAQ (reference sequence). The V gene lost 4 bases and the J gene lost 0 bases, with 9 bases spanning the gap. CDR3 residues: CASSYGQLNTEAFF. The CDR3 nucleotides read TGTGCCAGCAGCTACGGACAGCTGAACACTGAAGCTTTCTTT.

This clonotype occurred a few times. One end of the junction is discordant with germline, which a read error may explain. The chain is built from TRBV11-2 and TRBJ1-1; D possibly corresponds to TRBD1 (6 bases). The CDR3 loop spans 14 amino acids. Germline assignment: CDR1 SGHAT and CDR2 FQNNGV. The CDR3 bases are TGTGCCAGCAGCTTAGAGGGCACGGGGGCTGAAGCTCTCTTT. Its translation: CASSLEGTGAEALF. Supplemented by reference TRBV11-2 and TRBJ1-1, the full variable domain reads EAGVAQSPRYKIIEKRQSVAFWCNPISGHATLYWYQQILGQGPKLLIQFQNNGVVDDSQLPKDRFSAERLKGVDSTLKIQPAKLEDSAVYLCASSLEGTGAEALFGQGTRLTVV.

The chain recombines TRBV5-6 with TRBJ2-5, with 7 bases lining up with TRBD1. This CDR3 is 14 amino acids long. Germline CDR1 and CDR2: SGHDT and YYEEEE. The junction had 6 bases not matched to a gene; V was cut back by 3 bases and J by 4 bases. This chain's CDR3 is CASSSPTGIETQYF. The DNA for the CDR3 is TGTGCCAGCAGCTCTCCGACAGGGATAGAGACCCAGTACTTC.

The chain joins TRBV6-1 to TRBJ2-1, with D possibly matching TRBD2 (5 bases). Judging by the DNA end, TRBJ2-5 fits better; the J call may be wrong. Germline V CDR1 and CDR2: MNHNS, SASEGT. This CDR3 has 15 residues. This chain's CDR3 is CASSELPVPGETQYF. As DNA, the CDR3 is TGTGCCAGCAGTGAATTACCGGTCCCGGGGGAGACCCAGTACTTC.

The gene calls are TRBV29-1 and TRBJ2-5, with 10 bases lining up with TRBD1. The end of the DNA is better explained by TRBJ2-7, so the J call may be wrong. Germline V gene lookup returns CDR1 SQVTM and CDR2 ANQGSEA. The CDR3 loop spans 13 amino acids. In nucleotides, the CDR3 is TGCAGCGTGCTCGACAGGGGGCGGAACGAGCAGTACTTC. Translation: CSVLDRGRNEQYF.

This clonotype occurred a few times. The CDR3 here is CASSPLAASVPYEQYF. The CDR3 nucleotides read TGTGCCAGCAGCCCCCTCGCCGCTAGCGTTCCATACGAGCAGTACTTC. The V and J genes are TRBV3-1 and TRBJ2-7; D perhaps matches TRBD2 (6 bases). The germline gives CDR1 LGHDT, CDR2 YNNKEL (reference sequence). V was clipped by 4 bases and J by 4 bases, with 20 bases between them. The CDR3 has 16 residues.

There are a few counts of this clonotype. J is TRBJ1-2 and V is TRBV12-3 or TRBV12-4; TRBD1 matches 7 bases. This CDR3 region has 14 residues. V dropped 5 bases and J dropped 7; count of bases not matched to a gene: 10. The CDR3 here is CASSPGTATCGYTF. The CDR3 DNA follows: TGTGCCAGCAGTCCGGGGACAGCCACATGTGGCTACACCTTC.

The chain carries TRBV11-2 and TRBJ2-5; TRBD1 matches at 8 bases. The better agreement between TRBJ2-1 and the DNA end casts doubt on the J call. The CDR3 totals 16 residues. CDR1 is SGHAT, CDR2 FQNNGV, per germline. The CDR3 reads CASSSWTGKSGDEQFF. CDR3 bases: TGTGCCAGCAGCAGCTGGACAGGGAAATCGGGCGATGAGCAGTTCTTC.

The DNA for the CDR3 is TGCGCCAGCAGCTTGTTCGGGACCGATGAAAAACTGTTTTTT. It is translated as CASSLFGTDEKLFF. The V and J genes are TRBV5-1 and TRBJ1-4; TRBD1 is a possible D gene (5 bases). Per germline, CDR1 SGHRS and CDR2 YFSETQ. V was cut by 1 base and J by 6 bases, with 10 bases left in between. This CDR3 contains 14 residues.

This chain links TRBV28 with TRBJ2-5, with a tentative D call TRBD1 (6 bases). The germline gives CDR1 MDHEN, CDR2 SYDVKM. This CDR3 spans 12 amino acids. Trimming cost V 5 bases and J 11 bases, with 15 bases left between them. The CDR3: CASSVRQVPQYF. In nucleotides, the CDR3 is TGTGCCAGCAGTGTTCGACAGGTCCCGCAGTACTTC.

The V and J genes are TRBV5-1 and TRBJ1-2; 8 nucleotides align to TRBD1. J was trimmed by 4 bases and V by 9 bases; bases with no gene match: 14. The CDR3 sequence is 15 residues long. Germline loops: CDR1 SGHRS, CDR2 YFSETQ. The CDR3, as DNA: TGCGCCACTAGACAGGGGTCCTCTTCTTTCTATGGCTACACCTTC. Residues: CATRQGSSSFYGYTF.

The table lists this clonotype with many counts. The chain recombines TRBV20-1 with TRBJ2-7; possible D gene TRBD1, 5 bases. The V end lost 3 bases, the J end lost 0 bases, and 12 bases lay between the germline ends. This CDR3 contains 14 residues. Germline V gene sequence: CDR1 DFQATT, CDR2 SNEGSKA (reference sequence). The CDR3 region has the DNA TGCAGTGCTAGTCAGGCAGGGCCCTCCTACGAGCAGTACTTC. It is translated as CSASQAGPSYEQYF.

This clonotype was seen more than once but under ten times. V usage is TRBV12-3 or TRBV12-4 and J usage is TRBJ2-3; TRBD2 is a possible D gene (6 bases). V was trimmed by 3 bases and J by 1 base, leaving 11 bases between them. The CDR3 has 15 amino acids. The CDR3 spells CASSFGGTRTDTQYF. CDR3 sequence (DNA): TGTGCCAGCAGTTTTGGTGGGACTCGCACAGATACGCAGTATTTT.

The chain's CDR3 is CASSLGFWNTEAFF. CDR3 DNA: TGTGCCAGCAGCTTAGGTTTCTGGAACACTGAAGCTTTCTTT. The chain employs TRBV7-2 and TRBJ1-1; no clear D. The germline gives CDR1 SGHTA, CDR2 FQGNSA. The V end lost 1 base, the J end lost 1 base, and 7 bases lay between the germline ends. The CDR3 is 14 amino acids.

The genes are TRBV7-9 and TRBJ1-4; 7 nucleotides match TRBD1. Germline V CDR1 and CDR2: SEHNR, FQNEAQ (reference sequence). The CDR3 sequence is 16 residues long. V shed 4 bases and J 8 bases; nucleotides not matched to a gene: 13. CDR3 bases: TGTGCCAGCAGCTCGCCGCAGGGGGGGCGAAAAGAAAAACTGTTTTTT. This sequence encodes CASSSPQGGRKEKLFF.

This clonotype was detected ten times or more. V usage is TRBV7-3 and J usage is TRBJ2-2; perhaps TRBD2 as D (5 bases). Trimming shortened V by 5 bases and J by 1 base, and 11 bases separated the two germline ends. This CDR3 is 15 amino acids long. Germline CDR1 is SGHTA and CDR2 is FQGTGA. For the CDR3, the DNA is TGTGCCAGCAGCCCCGACGGGGAGAACACCGGGGAGCTGTTTTTT. It yields the protein CASSPDGENTGELFF. The full variable domain, its missing parts supplied by reference TRBV7-3 and TRBJ2-2, is GAGVSQTPSNKVTEKGKYVELRCDPISGHTALYWYRQSLGQGPEFLIYFQGTGAADDSGLPNDRFFAVRPEGSVSTLKIQRTERGDSAVYLCASSPDGENTGELFFGEGSRLTVL.

V usage is TRBV27 and J usage is TRBJ1-6; 9 bases map to TRBD1. Trimming at V came to 7 bases and at J to 7 bases, leaving 8 bases not matched to a gene. Germline V gene lookup returns CDR1 MNHEY and CDR2 SMNVEV (reference sequence). The CDR3 spans 15 residues. The CDR3 loop is CASTDMGQGNSPLHF. CDR3 DNA sequence: TGTGCCAGCACCGATATGGGACAGGGAAATTCACCCCTCCACTTT.

This clonotype has just a few counts. V usage is TRBV7-9 and J usage is TRBJ1-4; maybe TRBD1 (5 bases). This CDR3 contains 14 residues. Germline V CDR1 and CDR2: SEHNR, FQNEAQ (reference sequence). Trimming cost V 6 bases and J 7 bases, with 15 bases left between them. As DNA, the CDR3 is TGTGCCAGCAGTCCCCTGGTTACAGGTGAAAAACTGTTTTTT. Encoded protein: CASSPLVTGEKLFF.

This clonotype came up a few times. The rearrangement links TRBV28 to TRBJ2-7; D gene ambiguous. This CDR3 is 13 amino acids long. Trimming removed 3 bases at V and 0 bases at J, with 6 bases between. Germline-derived CDR1 and CDR2 are MDHEN and SYDVKM. The CDR3 region has the DNA TGTGCCAGCAGTTTTGACCTCTCCTACGAGCAGTACTTC. The encoded protein is CASSFDLSYEQYF.

The table lists this clonotype with a few counts. The rearrangement joins TRBV12-3 or TRBV12-4 to TRBJ1-1; the D gene is possibly TRBD1 (6 bases). Trimming shortened V by 5 bases and J by 7 bases, and 14 bases separated the two germline ends. CDR3 length equals 13 residues. CDR3 coding DNA: TGTGCCAGCAGTCTAACAGGGATTGTTGAAGCTTTCTTT. As protein: CASSLTGIVEAFF.

The chain recombines TRBV28 with TRBJ2-6; 11 nucleotides line up with TRBD1. Unmatched junction bases numbered 3, after V lost 8 bases and J lost 0 bases. Germline CDR1 and CDR2: MDHEN and SYDVKM. The CDR3 is 16 amino acids. The CDR3 region has the DNA TGTGCCAGCGGGACAGGGGGGTTCTCTGGGGCCAACGTCCTGACTTTC. Protein product: CASGTGGFSGANVLTF. Looking up the rest from reference TRBV28 and TRBJ2-6 gives the full variable domain: DVKVTQSSRYLVKRTGEKVFLECVQDMDHENMFWYRQDPGLGLRLIYFSYDVKMKEKGDIPEGYSVSREKKERFSLILESASTNQTSMYLCASGTGGFSGANVLTFGAGSRLTVL.

This clonotype was recorded a few times. The gene calls are TRBV7-8 and TRBJ2-2; no clear D gene. CDR3 length equals 11 residues. The V gene's germline CDR1 is SGHVS and CDR2 FQNEAQ. Trimming took off 5 bases at V and 6 bases at J, with 4 bases between the two ends. CDR3 sequence reads: CASSPPGELFF. The DNA of the CDR3 is TGTGCCAGCAGCCCTCCCGGGGAGCTGTTTTTT.

This clonotype was seen only a few times. The chain recombines TRBV4-3 with TRBJ1-2, with D unclear. Germline CDR1 reads LGHNA; CDR2 reads YSLEER. This CDR3 comprises 14 residues. Trimming stripped 2 bases from V and 9 bases from J, with 16 bases between. The CDR3 nucleotides are TGCGCCAGCAGCCAATCCTGGACGGTTATGCGCTACACCTTC. This codes for CASSQSWTVMRYTF.

This clonotype came up once. The chain links TRBV27 to TRBJ2-5; TRBD2 agrees at 7 bases. The end of the DNA is better explained by TRBJ2-1, so the J call may be wrong. From germline, CDR1 is MNHEY and CDR2 SMNVEV (reference sequence). This CDR3 is 14 amino acids long. CDR3 sequence: CASSWTRSRNEQFF. The CDR3 DNA reads TGTGCCAGCAGTTGGACTAGATCACGCAATGAGCAGTTCTTC.

This clonotype was seen a few times. CDR3 DNA: TGCAGTGCTAGGCCTGGGGACAGGGCATCAGAAAAACTGTTTTTT. Encoded protein: CSARPGDRASEKLFF. V usage is TRBV20-1 and J usage is TRBJ1-4; 9 bases are a match to TRBD1. In germline, CDR1 is DFQATT, CDR2 SNEGSKA (reference sequence). CDR3 length: 15 residues. V shed 3 bases and J 8 bases; nucleotides not matched to a gene: 10.

A few counts support this clonotype. The chain employs TRBV14 and TRBJ2-1; D unresolved. The germline CDR1 and CDR2 sequences are SGHDN and FVKESK. The CDR3 sequence is 12 residues long. Deletions cut 2 bases from V and 8 bases from J, with 7 bases between. CDR3 amino acids: CASSQSSHEQFF. The CDR3 DNA reads TGTGCCAGCAGCCAATCCTCCCATGAGCAGTTCTTC.

In this sample, this clonotype turned up once. CDR3 loop: CASSLPTSRGQGHGYTF. CDR3 bases: TGTGCCAGCAGTTTACCGACATCGAGGGGGCAAGGACATGGCTACACCTTC. The chain uses TRBV28 and TRBJ1-2, with 7 bases fitting TRBD1. The CDR3 loop spans 17 amino acids. J was trimmed by 6 bases and V by 2 bases; bases with no gene match: 15. Germline assignment: CDR1 MDHEN and CDR2 SYDVKM.

This clonotype was counted once. V usage is TRBV5-1 and J usage is TRBJ2-7; 13 bases match TRBD2. This CDR3 is built from 17 residues. The V gene end was trimmed by 3 bases and the J gene end by 5 bases; junction bases not matched to a gene: 11. The germline gives CDR1 SGHRS, CDR2 YFSETQ. The CDR3 nucleotides read TGCGCCAGCAGCTCCACAGCTGGGACTAGCGGGACCCACGAGCAGTACTTC. Translated: CASSSTAGTSGTHEQYF. Drawing the rest from reference TRBV5-1 and TRBJ2-7, the complete variable domain is KAGVTQTPRYLIKTRGQQVTLSCSPISGHRSVSWYQQTPGQGLQFLFEYFSETQRNKGNFPGRFSGRQFSNSRSEMNVSTLELGDSALYLCASSSTAGTSGTHEQYFGPGTRLTVT.

This clonotype was observed a few times. This rearrangement joins TRBV5-1 to TRBJ2-5; TRBD2 is a possible D gene (6 bases). The assigned J gene may be wrong: the sequence end matches TRBJ2-1 better. Germline-derived CDR1 and CDR2 are SGHRS and YFSETQ. The CDR3 runs 13 residues. The CDR3 DNA reads as TGCGCCAGCAGACAAATGGGGGGCAATGAGCAGTTCTTC. Its translation is CASRQMGGNEQFF.